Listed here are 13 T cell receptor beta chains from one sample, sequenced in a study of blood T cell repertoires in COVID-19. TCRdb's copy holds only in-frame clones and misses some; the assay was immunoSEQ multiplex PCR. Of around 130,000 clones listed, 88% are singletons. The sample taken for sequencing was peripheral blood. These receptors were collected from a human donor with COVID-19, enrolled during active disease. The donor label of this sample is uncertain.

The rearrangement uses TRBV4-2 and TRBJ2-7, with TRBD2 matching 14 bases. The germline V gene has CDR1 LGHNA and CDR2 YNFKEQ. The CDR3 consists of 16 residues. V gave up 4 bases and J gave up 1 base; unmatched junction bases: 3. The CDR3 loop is CASSRGLAGGSYEQYF. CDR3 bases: TGTGCCAGCAGCCGCGGACTAGCGGGGGGTTCCTACGAGCAGTACTTC.

CDR3 amino acids: CSATYSGTGDNQPQHF. In DNA form, the CDR3 reads TGCAGCGCTACCTATTCCGGGACAGGGGACAATCAGCCCCAGCATTTT. V and J are TRBV29-1 and TRBJ1-5; 10 nucleotides match TRBD1. Germline assignment: CDR1 SQVTM and CDR2 ANQGSEA. This CDR3 has 16 amino acids. Losses at the gene ends were 7 bases for V and 3 bases for J; bases not matched to a gene: 12.

The CDR3 spells CASSVGDGSYNEQFF. CDR3 sequence (DNA): TGTGCCAGCAGCGTAGGTGACGGGAGTTACAATGAGCAGTTCTTC. The V call is TRBV9, the J call TRBJ2-1; a possible D gene is TRBD2 (6 bases). The CDR3 extends over 15 amino acids. Per the germline V gene, CDR1 is SGDLS and CDR2 is YYNGEE. Trimming pared 0 bases from V and 4 bases from J, leaving 11 bases between. Together with reference TRBV9 and TRBJ2-1, the CDR3 gives the full variable domain: DSGVTQTPKHLITATGQRVTLRCSPRSGDLSVYWYQQSLDQGLQFLIQYYNGEERAKGNILERFSAQQFPDLHSELNLSSLELGDSALYFCASSVGDGSYNEQFFGPGTRLTVL.

The CDR3 spells CASSSSGGGSYNEQFF. The DNA for the CDR3 is TGCGCCAGCAGCTCAAGCGGCGGGGGCTCCTACAATGAGCAGTTCTTC. The chain is built from TRBV4-1 and TRBJ2-1; 7 bases line up with TRBD2. Germline trimming cut 5 bases from V and 0 bases from J; bases unmatched to any gene: 7. This CDR3 comprises 16 residues. From germline, CDR1 is MGHRA and CDR2 YSYEKL.

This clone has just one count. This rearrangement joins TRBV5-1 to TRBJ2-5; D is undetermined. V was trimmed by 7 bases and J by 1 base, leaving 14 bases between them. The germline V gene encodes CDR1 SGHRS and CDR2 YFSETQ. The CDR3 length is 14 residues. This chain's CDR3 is CASGYTDFQETQYF. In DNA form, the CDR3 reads TGCGCCAGCGGATACACAGATTTCCAAGAGACCCAGTACTTC.

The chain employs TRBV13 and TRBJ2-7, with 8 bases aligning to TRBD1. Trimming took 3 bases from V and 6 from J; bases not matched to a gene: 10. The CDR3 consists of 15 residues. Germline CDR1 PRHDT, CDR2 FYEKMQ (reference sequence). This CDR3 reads CASSFRAGGEGEQYF. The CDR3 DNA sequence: TGTGCCAGCAGCTTCCGGGCAGGGGGCGAGGGCGAGCAGTACTTC.

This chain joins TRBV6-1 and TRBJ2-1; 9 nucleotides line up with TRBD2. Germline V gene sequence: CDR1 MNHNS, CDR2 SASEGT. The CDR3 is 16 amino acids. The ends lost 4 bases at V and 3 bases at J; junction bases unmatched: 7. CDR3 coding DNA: TGTGCCAGCAGTGTAGCAGCGGGGGGAAACTACAATGAGCAGTTCTTC. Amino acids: CASSVAAGGNYNEQFF.

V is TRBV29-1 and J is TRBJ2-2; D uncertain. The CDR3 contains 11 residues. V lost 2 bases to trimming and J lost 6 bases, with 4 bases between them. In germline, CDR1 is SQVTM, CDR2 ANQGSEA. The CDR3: CSVELAGELFF. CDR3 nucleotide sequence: TGCAGCGTTGAACTAGCCGGGGAGCTGTTTTTT.

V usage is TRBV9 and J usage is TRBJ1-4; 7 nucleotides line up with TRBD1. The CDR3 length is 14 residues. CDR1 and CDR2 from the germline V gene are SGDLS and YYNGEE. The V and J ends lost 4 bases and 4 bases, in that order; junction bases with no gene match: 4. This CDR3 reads CASSLQGYNEKLFF. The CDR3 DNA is TGTGCCAGCAGCCTACAGGGGTATAATGAAAAACTGTTTTTT.

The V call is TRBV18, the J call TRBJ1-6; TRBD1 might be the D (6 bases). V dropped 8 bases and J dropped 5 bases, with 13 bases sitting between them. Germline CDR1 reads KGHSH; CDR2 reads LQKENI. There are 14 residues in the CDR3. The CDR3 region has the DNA TGTGCCAGCGCGGGGGCGGGGGATAATTCACCCCTCCACTTT. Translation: CASAGAGDNSPLHF.

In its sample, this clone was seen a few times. CDR3 coding DNA: TGTGCCAGCAGTTGGGACTATTTCTCCTACGAGCAGTACTTC. Translating it yields CASSWDYFSYEQYF. The V and J genes are TRBV2 and TRBJ2-7, with TRBD2 identical over 7 bases. The CDR3 extends over 14 amino acids. V gave up 5 bases and J gave up 0 bases; unmatched junction bases: 4. Looked up from germline, CDR1 is SNHLY and CDR2 is FYNNEI.

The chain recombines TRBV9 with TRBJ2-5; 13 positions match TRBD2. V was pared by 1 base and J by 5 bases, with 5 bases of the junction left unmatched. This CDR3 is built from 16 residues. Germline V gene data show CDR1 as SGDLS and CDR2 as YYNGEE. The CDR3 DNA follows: TGTGCCAGCAGCGTACTACTAGCGGGGGGGCCGGAGACCCAGTACTTC. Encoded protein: CASSVLLAGGPETQYF.

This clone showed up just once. CDR3 residues: CASSQQEEAFF. The CDR3 coding sequence is TGTGCCAGCTCACAACAGGAAGAAGCTTTCTTT. The chain couples TRBV18 to TRBJ1-1; D is possibly TRBD1 (5 bases). The CDR3 spans 11 residues. Trimming pared 4 bases from V and 8 bases from J, leaving 8 bases between. CDR1 is KGHSH, CDR2 LQKENI, per germline.